Each of the 22 T cell receptor beta chains below was sequenced from the same sample in a study of CXCR3-negative and CXCR3-positive naive CD8 T cells. Preparation of TRB cDNA libraries relied on 5' RACE carrying UMI labels. From its re-call of the 5' RACE reads, TCRdb lists each CDR3 protein once, without DNA. With tens of thousands of distinct CDR3 sequences in the sample, the ten largest clones hold roughly a tenth. The sample taken for sequencing was memory CD8+ T cells from blood. The receptors come from a human donor in good health. Some clones in this sample may be carry-over from other donors' samples.

The chain has TRBV4-3 and TRBJ2-6; there is no DNA to check the TCRdb D call of TRBD2. Per germline, CDR1 LGHNA and CDR2 YSLEER. The CDR3 consists of 16 residues. The CDR3 loop is CASSQGGGSGANVLTF.

V is TRBV4-1 and J is TRBJ2-2; TCRdb's D call, TRBD2, is unchecked because there is no DNA. Looked up from germline, CDR1 is MGHRA and CDR2 is YSYEKL. The CDR3 length is 17 residues. CDR3 in amino acids: CASSHGLAGGISGELFF.

The chain couples TRBV7-9 to TRBJ2-1; TCRdb reports TRBD2, a call that lacks DNA to check it against. Germline V lookup: CDR1 SEHNR, CDR2 FQNEAQ (reference sequence). This CDR3 has 18 amino acids. This CDR3 is CASSPSQKTSGRVNEQFF. Combining the CDR3 with reference TRBV7-9 and TRBJ2-1 gives the whole variable domain DTGVSQNPRHKITKRGQNVTFRCDPISEHNRLYWYRQTLGQGPEFLTYFQNEAQLEKSRLLSDRFSAERPKGSFSTLEIQRTEQGDSAMYLCASSPSQKTSGRVNEQFFGPGTRLTVL.

The V call is TRBV18, the J call TRBJ2-7; TCRdb's assignment of TRBD1 cannot be checked, as there is no DNA. CDR1 and CDR2 from the germline V gene are KGHSH and LQKENI. This CDR3 region has 15 residues. Here the CDR3 reads CASSPRRDRSYEQYF.

J is TRBJ1-1 and V is TRBV28. CDR1 is MDHEN, CDR2 SYDVKM, per germline. The CDR3 length is 13 residues. CDR3 region: CASTSVFNTEAFF.

This chain links TRBV4-3 with TRBJ2-7; absent DNA, TCRdb's TRBD1 call cannot be checked. The CDR3 loop spans 15 amino acids. Germline CDR1 is LGHNA and CDR2 is YSLEER. The CDR3: CASSLYGDSSYEQYF.

The chain carries TRBV27 and TRBJ2-3; TCRdb picks TRBD2, but there is no DNA to check that call. CDR3 length: 16 residues. Germline V gene lookup returns CDR1 MNHEY and CDR2 SMNVEV (reference sequence). This CDR3 is CASSWGGLAILGTQYF.

The rearrangement joins TRBV20-1 to TRBJ2-7; the TCRdb call, TRBD1, lacks DNA for checking. Germline V gene lookup returns CDR1 DFQATT and CDR2 SNEGSKA (reference sequence). This CDR3 region has 15 residues. Here the CDR3 reads CSARDRRQTGFEQYF.

This rearrangement joins TRBV7-3 to TRBJ1-1; checking the TCRdb D call of TRBD1 is not possible without DNA. The CDR3 loop spans 13 amino acids. Germline V gene data show CDR1 as SGHTA and CDR2 as FQGTGA. The CDR3 region is CASSLLQGAEAFF.

The chain recombines TRBV7-2 with TRBJ2-7; there is no DNA to check the TCRdb D call of TRBD2. The CDR3 loop spans 15 amino acids. Germline V lookup: CDR1 SGHTA, CDR2 FQGNSA. The CDR3 region is CASSPMGDLYYEQYF.

The rearrangement uses TRBV7-3 and TRBJ2-5; TCRdb's D call of TRBD1 is untestable without DNA. CDR1 and CDR2 from the germline V gene are SGHTA and FQGTGA. This CDR3 has 16 amino acids. CDR3: CASSHGQGWGQETQYF.

This chain joins TRBV28 and TRBJ1-5. This CDR3 contains 16 residues. From germline, CDR1 is MDHEN and CDR2 SYDVKM. The CDR3 spells CASSLLYSLSNQPQHF.

The chain has TRBV29-1 and TRBJ2-1; the D call from TCRdb, TRBD2, cannot be confirmed without DNA. CDR3 length equals 14 residues. The germline V gene has CDR1 SQVTM and CDR2 ANQGSEA. The CDR3 spells CSVDGTSEYNEQFF.

The chain recombines TRBV28 with TRBJ2-3; absent DNA, TCRdb's TRBD1 call cannot be checked. This CDR3 spans 14 amino acids. Germline V lookup: CDR1 MDHEN, CDR2 SYDVKM. The CDR3 spells CASSLTGGTDTQYF.

The chain joins TRBV2 to TRBJ2-7; TCRdb's D call, TRBD1, is unchecked because there is no DNA. The CDR3 length is 15 residues. CDR1 is SNHLY, CDR2 FYNNEI, per germline. This chain's CDR3 is CASSREGGGPYEQYF.

The CDR3 protein is CATSRERATGGYEQYF. The V and J genes are TRBV15 and TRBJ2-7; TCRdb gives TRBD1 as the D gene, but with no DNA this cannot be confirmed. The CDR3 length is 16 residues. The germline gives CDR1 LNHNV, CDR2 YYDKDF (reference sequence).

The rearrangement joins TRBV5-1 to TRBJ2-6; TCRdb returns TRBD2, unconfirmable since there is no DNA. This CDR3 region has 17 residues. Germline assignment: CDR1 SGHRS and CDR2 YFSETQ. The CDR3 sequence is CASGPLAVLFGANVLTF.

The CDR3 spells CASLGQLDYEQYF. The gene calls are TRBV7-2 and TRBJ2-7; TCRdb designates TRBD1, a call that cannot be tested without DNA. CDR3 length equals 13 residues. The germline CDR1 and CDR2 sequences are SGHTA and FQGNSA.

V and J are TRBV6-4 and TRBJ2-3; TCRdb gives TRBD2 as the D gene, but with no DNA this cannot be confirmed. CDR1 and CDR2 from the germline V gene are MRHNA and SNTAGT. The CDR3 sequence is 14 residues long. The CDR3 sequence: CASSGTSGTDTQYF.

This sequence joins TRBV7-6 and TRBJ1-1; TCRdb lists TRBD1, though no DNA is available to test this call. CDR1 is SGHVS, CDR2 FNYEAQ, per germline. This CDR3 region has 14 residues. CDR3 sequence reads: CASSHGTGVTEAFF.

Judged by frequency, this clonotype is medium-sized. J is TRBJ2-1 and V is TRBV5-5; TCRdb returns TRBD1, unconfirmable since there is no DNA. There are 15 residues in the CDR3. In germline, CDR1 is SGHKS, CDR2 YYEKEE (reference sequence). CDR3 sequence reads: CASSLAGDNYNEQFF.

This chain connects TRBV24-1 to TRBJ2-3; TCRdb's D gene call, TRBD2, goes unchecked for lack of DNA. CDR3 size: 13 residues. Germline CDR1 reads KGHDR; CDR2 reads SFDVKD. CDR3 in amino acids: CATRGEGSDTQYF.